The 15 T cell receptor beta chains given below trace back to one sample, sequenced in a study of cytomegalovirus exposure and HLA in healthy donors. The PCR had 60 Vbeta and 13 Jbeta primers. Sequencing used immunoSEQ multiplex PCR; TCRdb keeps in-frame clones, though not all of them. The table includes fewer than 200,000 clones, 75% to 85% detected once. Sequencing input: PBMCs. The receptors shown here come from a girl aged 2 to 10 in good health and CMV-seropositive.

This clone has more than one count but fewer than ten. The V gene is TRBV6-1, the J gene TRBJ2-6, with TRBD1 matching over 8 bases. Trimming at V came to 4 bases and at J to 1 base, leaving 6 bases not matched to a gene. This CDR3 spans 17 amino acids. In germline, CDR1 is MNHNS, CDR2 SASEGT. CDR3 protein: CASSGTGSLSGANVLTF. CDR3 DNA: TGTGCCAGCAGTGGGACAGGGTCCCTTTCTGGGGCCAACGTCCTGACTTTC.

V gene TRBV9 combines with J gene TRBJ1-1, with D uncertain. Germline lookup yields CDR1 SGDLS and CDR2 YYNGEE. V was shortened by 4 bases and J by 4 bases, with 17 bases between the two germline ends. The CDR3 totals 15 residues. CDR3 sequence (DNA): TGTGCCAGCAGCAGACGCGATGACACGAGCACTGAAGCTTTCTTT. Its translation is CASSRRDDTSTEAFF.

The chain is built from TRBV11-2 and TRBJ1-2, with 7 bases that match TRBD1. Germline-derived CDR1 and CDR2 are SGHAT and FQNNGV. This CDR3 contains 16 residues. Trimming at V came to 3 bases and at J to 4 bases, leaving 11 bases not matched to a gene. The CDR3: CASSFSDRAVGYGYTF. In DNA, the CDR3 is TGTGCCAGCAGCTTTTCCGACAGGGCTGTAGGCTATGGCTACACCTTC.

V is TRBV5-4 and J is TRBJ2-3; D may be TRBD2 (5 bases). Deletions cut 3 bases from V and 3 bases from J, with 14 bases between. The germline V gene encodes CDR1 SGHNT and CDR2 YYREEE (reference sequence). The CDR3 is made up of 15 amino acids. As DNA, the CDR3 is TGTGCCAGCAGCTCAATCGTAGAGGGAACAGATACGCAGTATTTT. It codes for CASSSIVEGTDTQYF.

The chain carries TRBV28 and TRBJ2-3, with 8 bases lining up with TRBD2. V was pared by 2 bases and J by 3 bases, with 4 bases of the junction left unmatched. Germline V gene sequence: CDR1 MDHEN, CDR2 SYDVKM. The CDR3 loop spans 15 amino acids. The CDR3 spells CASSLQLAETDTQYF. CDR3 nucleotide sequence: TGTGCCAGCAGTTTACAACTAGCGGAAACAGATACGCAGTATTTT. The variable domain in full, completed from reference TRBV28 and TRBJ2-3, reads DVKVTQSSRYLVKRTGEKVFLECVQDMDHENMFWYRQDPGLGLRLIYFSYDVKMKEKGDIPEGYSVSREKKERFSLILESASTNQTSMYLCASSLQLAETDTQYFGPGTRLTVL.

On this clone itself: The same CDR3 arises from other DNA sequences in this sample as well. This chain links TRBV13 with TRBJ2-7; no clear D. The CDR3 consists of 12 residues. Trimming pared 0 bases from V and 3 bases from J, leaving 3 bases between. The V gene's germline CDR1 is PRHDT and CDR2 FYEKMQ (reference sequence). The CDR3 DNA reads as TGTGCCAGCAGCTTAGGCTACTACGAGCAGTACTTC. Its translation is CASSLGYYEQYF.

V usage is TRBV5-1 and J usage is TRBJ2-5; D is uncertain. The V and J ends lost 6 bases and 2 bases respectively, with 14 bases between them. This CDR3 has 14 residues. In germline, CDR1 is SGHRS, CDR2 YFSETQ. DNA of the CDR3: TGCGCCAGCAAAACCGAGTTTACTCAAGAGACCCAGTACTTC. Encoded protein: CASKTEFTQETQYF. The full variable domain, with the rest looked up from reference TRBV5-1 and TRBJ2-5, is KAGVTQTPRYLIKTRGQQVTLSCSPISGHRSVSWYQQTPGQGLQFLFEYFSETQRNKGNFPGRFSGRQFSNSRSEMNVSTLELGDSALYLCASKTEFTQETQYFGPGTRLLVL.

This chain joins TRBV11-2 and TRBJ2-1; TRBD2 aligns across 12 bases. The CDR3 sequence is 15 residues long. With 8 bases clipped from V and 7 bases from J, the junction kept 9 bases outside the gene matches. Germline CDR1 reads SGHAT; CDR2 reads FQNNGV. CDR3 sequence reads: CASGNLAGGRNEQFF. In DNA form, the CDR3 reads TGTGCCAGCGGCAACCTAGCGGGAGGGCGTAATGAGCAGTTCTTC.

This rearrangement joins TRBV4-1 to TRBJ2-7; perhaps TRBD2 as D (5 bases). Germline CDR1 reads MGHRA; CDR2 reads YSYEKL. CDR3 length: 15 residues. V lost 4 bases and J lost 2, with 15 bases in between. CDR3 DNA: TGCGCCAGCAGCCCAGCGGCACAAGGGACCTACGAGCAGTACTTC. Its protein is CASSPAAQGTYEQYF.

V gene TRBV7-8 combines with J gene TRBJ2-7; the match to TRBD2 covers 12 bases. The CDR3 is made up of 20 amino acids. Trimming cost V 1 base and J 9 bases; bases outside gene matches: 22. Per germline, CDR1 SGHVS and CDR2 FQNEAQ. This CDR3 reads CASSLGGLTSGRNRKDGQYF. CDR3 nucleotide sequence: TGTGCCAGCAGCTTAGGGGGGTTGACTAGCGGGAGAAATCGAAAGGATGGGCAGTACTTC. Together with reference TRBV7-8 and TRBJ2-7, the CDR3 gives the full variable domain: GAGVSQSPRYKVAKRGQDVALRCDPISGHVSLFWYQQALGQGPEFLTYFQNEAQLDKSGLPSDRFFAERPEGSVSTLKIQRTQQEDSAVYLCASSLGGLTSGRNRKDGQYFGPGTRLTVT.

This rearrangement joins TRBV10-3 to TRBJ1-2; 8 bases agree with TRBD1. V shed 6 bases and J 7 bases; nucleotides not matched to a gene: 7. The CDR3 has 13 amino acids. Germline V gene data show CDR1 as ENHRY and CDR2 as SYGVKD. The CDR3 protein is CAIRDDRGSGYTF. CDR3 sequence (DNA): TGTGCCATCAGGGATGACAGGGGTAGTGGCTACACCTTC.

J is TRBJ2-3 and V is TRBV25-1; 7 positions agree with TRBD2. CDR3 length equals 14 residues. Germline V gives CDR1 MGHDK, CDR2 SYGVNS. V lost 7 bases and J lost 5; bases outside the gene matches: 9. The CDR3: CASKPAGMEDTQYF. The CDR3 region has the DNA TGTGCCAGCAAGCCAGCGGGAATGGAAGATACGCAGTATTTT.

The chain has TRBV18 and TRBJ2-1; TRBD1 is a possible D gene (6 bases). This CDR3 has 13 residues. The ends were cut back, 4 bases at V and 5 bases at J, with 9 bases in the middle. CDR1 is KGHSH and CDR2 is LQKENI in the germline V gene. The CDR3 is CASSLTGNNEQFF. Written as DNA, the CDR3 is TGTGCCAGCTCACTAACAGGGAACAATGAGCAGTTCTTC.

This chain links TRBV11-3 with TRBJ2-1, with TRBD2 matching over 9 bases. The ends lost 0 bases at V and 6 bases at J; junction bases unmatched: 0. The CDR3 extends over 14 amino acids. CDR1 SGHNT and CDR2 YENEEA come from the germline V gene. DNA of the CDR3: TGTGCCAGCAGCTTAGAGACTAGCGGCAATGAGCAGTTCTTC. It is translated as CASSLETSGNEQFF.

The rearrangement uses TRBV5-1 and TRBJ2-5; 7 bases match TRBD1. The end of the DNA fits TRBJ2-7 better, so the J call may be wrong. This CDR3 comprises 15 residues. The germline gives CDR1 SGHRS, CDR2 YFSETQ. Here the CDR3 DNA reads TGCGCCAGCAGCGGACCCACCGGGACAGTCTACGAGCAGTACTTC. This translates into CASSGPTGTVYEQYF.